A single sample is the source of the 6 T cell receptor beta chains below, sequenced in a study of T cell repertoires in cytomegalovirus infection. TCRdb reprocessed the reads with MiXCR, giving one entry per CDR3 protein. The data contain 450,000 to 650,000 distinct CDR3 sequences, around 27% of them singletons. Sequencing input: PBMCs. The receptors shown here come from a human donor in good health (CMV status not recorded). Some clones in this sample may be carry-over from other donors' samples.

This clonotype appeared a few times. This chain uses TRBV7-2 with TRBJ2-4; TRBD1 agrees at 7 bases. Trimming cost V 5 bases and J 8 bases; bases outside gene matches: 9. CDR1 and CDR2 (germline): SGHTA, FQGNSA. The CDR3 spans 14 residues. As DNA, the CDR3 is TGTGCCAGCAGCATCTACATGACAGGGTACATTCAGTACTTC. It codes for CASSIYMTGYIQYF.

This clonotype has at least ten counts. The chain carries TRBV7-2 and TRBJ2-4; D gene unclear. V lost 0 bases and J lost 4, with 4 bases in between. The CDR3 extends over 13 amino acids. The germline V gene encodes CDR1 SGHTA and CDR2 FQGNSA. This chain's CDR3 is CASSLASKNIQYF. Written as DNA, the CDR3 is TGTGCCAGCAGCTTAGCTAGTAAAAACATTCAGTACTTC.

The CDR3 DNA reads as TGTGCCAGCAGCCAAGAAGATCAAGAGACCCAGTACTTC. Protein: CASSQEDQETQYF. The chain combines TRBV14 with TRBJ2-5; D gene unclear. Trimming took off 0 bases at V and 2 bases at J, with 4 bases between the two ends. The CDR3 has 13 amino acids. The V gene's germline CDR1 is SGHDN and CDR2 FVKESK.

The table lists this clonotype with many counts. This chain joins TRBV7-6 and TRBJ2-2; the match to TRBD1 covers 10 bases. CDR3 size: 16 residues. V trimming: 1 base; J trimming: 4 bases; junction bases outside the gene matches: 3. The germline V gene has CDR1 SGHVS and CDR2 FNYEAQ. CDR3 in amino acids: CASSLERTGGTGELFF. The CDR3 DNA sequence: TGTGCCAGCAGCTTAGAAAGGACAGGGGGCACCGGGGAGCTGTTTTTT. The full variable domain, with the rest looked up from reference TRBV7-6 and TRBJ2-2, is GAGVSQSPRYKVTKRGQDVALRCDPISGHVSLYWYRQALGQGPEFLTYFNYEAQQDKSGLPNDRFSAERPEGSISTLTIQRTEQRDSAMYRCASSLERTGGTGELFFGEGSRLTVL.

V usage is TRBV5-1 and J usage is TRBJ2-3, with TRBD1 matching over 12 bases. Germline V gene data show CDR1 as SGHRS and CDR2 as YFSETQ. This CDR3 has 16 residues. Trimming cost V 2 bases and J 2 bases; bases outside gene matches: 3. CDR3 loop: CASSFGTGGFTDTQYF. CDR3 in DNA: TGCGCCAGCAGCTTCGGGACAGGGGGCTTCACAGATACGCAGTATTTT.

The chain links TRBV29-1 to TRBJ1-4; TRBD1 matches at 8 bases. CDR3 length: 14 residues. Trimming took 4 bases from V and 4 from J; bases not matched to a gene: 5. CDR1 is SQVTM and CDR2 is ANQGSEA in the germline V gene. The CDR3 spells CSVGQGRDNEKLFF. The CDR3 region has the DNA TGCAGCGTTGGACAGGGGAGGGATAATGAAAAACTGTTTTTT.